This is a list of T cell receptor beta chains from one sample in a study of early T cells in non-severe SARS-CoV-2 infection. MiXCR, applied by TCRdb to the 5' RACE reads, yields one record per CDR3 protein. Of about 50,000 distinct CDR3 sequences in the sample, around a tenth were seen once. The sequenced sample was whole blood, obtained at baseline. The source of these receptors is an adult who was a healthcare worker with PCR-confirmed SARS-CoV-2 infection or an uninfected control (not recorded which). The CDR3 runs from the conserved cysteine through the conserved F or W. Fields, in order: V gene, D gene, clone size, J gene, CDR3 length, CDR3 protein, CDR3 DNA. The D gene is left open where the match is weak. Size is stated for part of the rows, as once, few or many counts, or as a class when the clone is expanded.

TRBV11-2	-	once	TRBJ2-7	15	CASSLLGRSSYEQYF	TGTGCCAGCAGCTTACTCGGGAGAAGCTCCTACGAGCAGTACTTC
TRBV7-7	TRBD1	-	TRBJ2-2	14	CASSPQGAAGELFF	TGTGCCAGCAGCCCACAGGGGGCGGCCGGGGAGCTGTTTTTT
TRBV28	-	few	TRBJ1-6	15	CASSSGQGRNSPLHF	TGTGCCAGCAGTTCCGGGCAAGGGCGGAATTCACCCCTCCACTTT
TRBV5-1	-	-	TRBJ2-1	12	CASKVVQNEQFF	TGCGCCAGCAAGGTAGTACAGAATGAGCAGTTCTTC
TRBV7-9	-	-	TRBJ1-6	14	CASSFSQYNSPLHF	TGTGCCAGCAGCTTTTCGCAGTATAATTCACCCCTCCACTTT
TRBV5-5	-	-	TRBJ1-5	13	CASSFTEKQPQHF	TGTGCCAGCAGCTTTACGGAGAAGCAGCCCCAGCATTTT
TRBV9	-	few	TRBJ2-1	16	CASSPEGRGSYNEQFF	TGTGCCAGCAGCCCCGAGGGGCGGGGTTCCTACAATGAGCAGTTCTTC
TRBV2	-	-	TRBJ2-1	11	CASSDRVEQFF	TGTGCCAGCAGTGACAGGGTTGAGCAGTTCTTC
TRBV12-3/TRBV12-4	TRBD2	many	TRBJ2-1	14	CASRLAGAGNEQFF	TGTGCCAGCAGACTAGCGGGAGCGGGGAATGAGCAGTTCTTC
TRBV2	-	few	TRBJ2-1	11	CASRTEGKQFF	TGTGCCTCACGGACTGAGGGGAAGCAGTTCTTC
TRBV12-3/TRBV12-4	-	-	TRBJ1-1	13	CASSLDWGTEAFF	TGTGCCAGCAGTTTAGATTGGGGCACTGAAGCTTTCTTT
TRBV5-8	-	-	TRBJ1-1	14	CASSLDSMNTEAFF	TGTGCCAGCAGCTTGGACAGTATGAACACTGAAGCTTTCTTT
TRBV20-1	TRBD2	-	TRBJ2-7	15	CSARDTASGRYEQYF	TGCAGTGCTAGAGATACCGCTAGCGGGAGGTACGAGCAGTACTTC
TRBV6-5	-	few	TRBJ1-5	14	CASSLDSPGQPQHF	TGTGCCAGCAGTCTGGACAGTCCAGGGCAGCCCCAGCATTTT
TRBV6-6	-	few	TRBJ1-1	14	CASKSDSLNTEAFF	TGTGCCAGCAAGTCGGACAGTCTGAATACTGAAGCTTTCTTT
TRBV11-2	-	-	TRBJ2-1	13	CASSLDHGNEQFF	TGTGCCAGCAGCTTAGATCACGGCAATGAGCAGTTCTTC
TRBV5-5	-	few	TRBJ1-5	18	CASSSYLGTVDSNQPQHF	TGTGCCAGCAGCTCTTATCTTGGGACGGTGGATAGCAATCAGCCCCAGCATTTT
TRBV11-1	TRBD2	-	TRBJ2-1	17	CASSYGTSGSSYNEQFF	TGTGCCAGCAGCTACGGGACTAGCGGGAGCTCCTACAATGAGCAGTTCTTC
TRBV4-1	TRBD2	many	TRBJ2-2	17	CASSQAGGGSVTGELFF	TGCGCCAGCAGCCAAGCCGGAGGCGGGAGCGTCACCGGGGAGCTGTTTTTT
TRBV12-3/TRBV12-4	TRBD1	few	TRBJ2-7	13	CASRKTGGYEQYF	TGTGCCAGCAGGAAGACAGGGGGGTACGAGCAGTACTTC
TRBV6-5	TRBD1	many	TRBJ1-6	16	CASSYGQGVRNSPLHF	TGTGCCAGCAGTTACGGCCAGGGGGTTCGAAATTCACCCCTCCACTTT
TRBV15	-	few	TRBJ2-3	17	CATSRDPGSGSTDTQYF	TGTGCCACCAGCAGAGATCCAGGTAGCGGCTCCACAGATACGCAGTATTTT
TRBV4-3	-	many	TRBJ2-1	16	CASSQDRLNTYNEQFF	TGCGCCAGCAGCCAAGATCGGTTGAACACTTACAATGAGCAGTTCTTC
TRBV3-1	-	-	TRBJ1-1	13	CASSQVSRGPAFF	TGTGCCAGCAGCCAAGTTTCCAGGGGACCGGCTTTCTTT
TRBV9	TRBD1	few	TRBJ2-5	16	CASSATGATYQETQYF	TGTGCCAGCAGCGCCACAGGGGCGACGTACCAAGAGACCCAGTACTTC
TRBV28	TRBD1	many	TRBJ1-5	16	CASSRTPTGGNQPQHF	TGTGCCAGCAGCCGGACGCCGACAGGGGGCAATCAGCCCCAGCATTTT
TRBV7-6	-	many	TRBJ2-5	12	CASSLEQETQYF	TGTGCCAGCAGCTTAGAGCAAGAGACCCAGTACTTC
TRBV10-1	-	many	TRBJ1-1	13	CASSGLANTEAFF	TGCGCCAGCAGTGGACTAGCAAACACTGAAGCTTTCTTT
TRBV7-8	TRBD1	-	TRBJ1-2	13	CASSSGQGRGYTF	TGTGCCAGCAGCTCGGGACAGGGCCGTGGCTACACCTTC
TRBV5-1	TRBD2	many	TRBJ2-1	15	CASSTLAGEYNEQFF	TGCGCCAGCAGCACCCTAGCGGGAGAGTACAATGAGCAGTTCTTC
TRBV20-1	-	-	TRBJ2-1	15	CSARDLGRIYNEQFF	TGCAGTGCTAGAGATCTAGGAAGGATCTACAATGAGCAGTTCTTC
TRBV10-2	-	many	TRBJ1-5	15	CASSEYGTAGQPQHF	TGCGCCAGCAGTGAGTATGGCACGGCGGGGCAGCCCCAGCATTTT
TRBV7-2	TRBD1	-	TRBJ2-2	13	CASSRDRAGELFF	TGTGCCAGCAGCCGAGACAGGGCCGGGGAGCTGTTTTTT
TRBV12-5	-	-	TRBJ1-1	12	CASDKDGGYAFF	TGTGCTAGTGATAAGGACGGGGGATACGCTTTCTTT
TRBV24-1	-	medium-sized	TRBJ2-1	15	CATSDLTGDYNEQFF	TGTGCCACCAGTGATTTAACGGGGGACTACAATGAGCAGTTCTTC
TRBV12-3/TRBV12-4	-	-	TRBJ1-1	15	CASTSLVGRNTEAFF	TGTGCCAGCACCTCGTTAGTTGGGCGGAACACTGAAGCTTTCTTT
TRBV5-8	-	many	TRBJ1-5	11	CASSLAQPQHF	TGTGCCAGCAGCTTAGCTCAGCCCCAGCATTTT
TRBV20-1	TRBD1	-	TRBJ1-3	14	CSAGTGGGGNTIYF	TGCAGTGCAGGGACAGGGGGCGGAGGAAACACCATATATTTT
TRBV30	TRBD2	once	TRBJ2-1	13	CAWKGAGANEQFF	TGTGCCTGGAAGGGAGCGGGGGCTAATGAGCAGTTCTTC
TRBV11-2	-	medium-sized	TRBJ2-7	14	CASSLVLASREQYF	TGTGCCAGCAGCTTAGTCCTGGCCTCTCGCGAGCAGTACTTC
TRBV5-6	-	-	TRBJ1-1	13	CACSHDLNTEAFF	TGTGCCTGCAGCCACGATTTGAACACCGAAGCTTTCTTT
TRBV3-1	-	-	TRBJ1-1	14	CASSQEDARGRAFF	TGTGCCAGCAGCCAAGAAGATGCACGGGGGCGAGCTTTCTTT
TRBV4-1	TRBD1	many	TRBJ2-7	14	CASSLSQGVYEQYF	TGCGCCAGCAGCCTCTCCCAGGGGGTCTACGAGCAGTACTTC
TRBV19	TRBD2	many	TRBJ2-1	17	CASSTQGTSGPTNEQFF	TGTGCCAGTAGTACCCAGGGGACTAGCGGGCCCACTAATGAGCAGTTCTTC
TRBV20-1	-	-	TRBJ1-4	15	CSVKNPGSGNEKLFF	TGCAGTGTAAAAAATCCCGGGTCTGGTAATGAAAAACTGTTTTTT
TRBV12-3/TRBV12-4	TRBD2	many	TRBJ2-3	15	CASSFYQRDTDTQYF	TGTGCCAGCAGTTTTTATCAGCGGGACACAGATACGCAGTATTTT
TRBV6-1	-	-	TRBJ2-3	14	CASTAGDSTDTQYF	TGTGCCAGCACCGCCGGCGACAGCACAGATACGCAGTATTTT
TRBV6-5	-	-	TRBJ1-2	13	CASNSGTNYGYTF	TGTGCCAGCAATTCCGGGACAAACTATGGCTACACCTTC
TRBV20-1	-	few	TRBJ2-7	12	CSARGRTYEQYF	TGCAGTGCCAGGGGCAGAACCTACGAGCAGTACTTC
TRBV10-3	-	few	TRBJ1-6	15	CAISSDGNYNSPLHF	TGTGCCATCAGTTCAGACGGGAACTATAATTCACCCCTCCACTTT